These 30 T cell receptor beta chains share one sample of origin, sequenced in a study of vaccination effects on CD4 cells after COVID-19. CD4+ T cells specific for antigen were expanded with viral peptide pools by the ViraFEST assay before sequencing. Having been cultured for less than 13 days, the cells underwent CD4+ T cell isolation. Participants were vaccinated with two doses of either the BNT162b2 or mRNA-1273 vaccine. Repertoires were generated with immunoSEQ multiplex PCR, while TCRdb's copy carries only in-frame clones and drops some. Found here are over 50,000 clones, about 80% of them singletons; the top ten hold around 1.3%. These receptors' targets are unknown. Source: CD4+ T cells from PBMCs cultured with HCoV-229E spike peptides, taken after COVID-19 vaccination. Every receptor here comes from a human donor who received a COVID-19 vaccine.

A few counts support this clone. The chain couples TRBV7-2 to TRBJ1-2; 8 bases are shared with TRBD1. This CDR3 spans 15 amino acids. After removal of 1 base from V and 7 bases from J, the junction contained 8 bases not matched to a gene. Germline V CDR1 and CDR2: SGHTA, FQGNSA. The CDR3 coding sequence is TGTGCCAGCAGCTTAGGAACCCGGACAGGGTCTGGCTACACCTTC. Translating gives CASSLGTRTGSGYTF.

The V gene is TRBV29-1, the J gene TRBJ2-5; 8 nucleotides align to TRBD2. Germline V gene data show CDR1 as SQVTM and CDR2 as ANQGSEA. The length of the CDR3 is 14 residues. The ends lost 6 bases at V and 5 bases at J; junction bases unmatched: 11. The CDR3 nucleotides are TGCAGCGTAGCGTACGGGGGGGCCGGGGAGACCCAGTACTTC. Translated: CSVAYGGAGETQYF.

This chain connects TRBV24-1 to TRBJ1-2, with 10 bases aligning to TRBD1. The ends lost 4 bases at V and 4 bases at J; junction bases unmatched: 5. This CDR3 region has 15 residues. Looked up from germline, CDR1 is KGHDR and CDR2 is SFDVKD. The CDR3 region is CATSDPRTGGYGYTF. In DNA, the CDR3 is TGTGCCACCAGTGACCCGAGGACAGGGGGCTATGGCTACACCTTC.

A note on this clone: An end of the junction does not agree with germline; a read error may underlie this. Here the CDR3 reads CASSFGTGGRNEQFF. DNA of the CDR3: TGTGCCAGTAGTTTTGGGACAGGGGGAAGGAATGAGCAGTTCTTC. The gene calls are TRBV6-5 and TRBJ2-1; 11 bases match TRBD1. Germline CDR1 MNHEY, CDR2 SVGAGI. The CDR3 is 15 amino acids.

This clone was seen a few times. J is TRBJ1-5 and V is TRBV19; 7 bases are shared with TRBD1. CDR1 and CDR2 (germline): LNHDA, SQIVND (reference sequence). Unmatched junction bases numbered 7, after V lost 2 bases and J lost 6 bases. The CDR3 loop spans 15 amino acids. In DNA form, the CDR3 reads TGTGCCAGTAGTATATCCAGACAGGGAGCTCAGCCCCAGCATTTT. Residues: CASSISRQGAQPQHF.

This clone was observed a handful of times. The chain joins TRBV3-1 (or the pseudogene TRBV3-2) to TRBJ2-2; D gene uncertain. Germline-derived CDR1 and CDR2 are LGHDT and YNNKEL (reference sequence). V was cut by 2 bases and J by 6 bases, with 16 bases left in between. This CDR3 spans 16 amino acids. CDR3 nucleotide sequence: TGTGCCAGCAGCCAAAATCAAGGGCCGCTCGCCGGGGAGCTGTTTTTT. It codes for CASSQNQGPLAGELFF.

The chain recombines TRBV6-1 with TRBJ1-2; D not certain. Per the germline V gene, CDR1 is MNHNS and CDR2 is SASEGT. This CDR3 has 14 residues. The V end was cut by 3 bases, the J end by 8 bases, with 16 bases between. The chain's CDR3 is CASSDANGGRGYTF. The CDR3 coding sequence is TGTGCCAGCAGTGACGCTAACGGCGGTCGGGGCTACACCTTC.

The CDR3 DNA sequence: TGTGCCAGCAGTTATTTTGGGAATGGTCAGCCCCAGCATTTT. Protein sequence: CASSYFGNGQPQHF. This chain uses TRBV6-6 with TRBJ1-5; D gene ambiguous. Germline loops: CDR1 MNHNY, CDR2 SVGAGI (reference sequence). Trimming pared 3 bases from V and 6 bases from J, leaving 12 bases between. The CDR3 consists of 14 residues.

This chain joins TRBV5-1 and TRBJ2-7; TRBD1 agrees at 7 bases. CDR1 and CDR2 from the germline V gene are SGHRS and YFSETQ. The CDR3 is 15 residues long. Unmatched junction bases numbered 12, after V lost 4 bases and J lost 5 bases. CDR3 DNA: TGCGCCAGCAGCCCGAATAGACAGGGTAGCCACGAGCAGTACGTC. As protein: CASSPNRQGSHEQYV.

This clone has more than one count but fewer than ten. The J gene is TRBJ1-2, the V gene TRBV28; D is undetermined. The CDR3 contains 14 residues. The germline V gene encodes CDR1 MDHEN and CDR2 SYDVKM. The V gene lost 6 bases and the J gene lost 0 bases, with 11 bases spanning the gap. CDR3 in DNA: TGTGCCAGCAGGCAACAGCAGCCTAACTATGGCTACACCTTC. It codes for CASRQQQPNYGYTF.

V and J are TRBV7-7 and TRBJ2-2; D is unresolved. CDR3 size: 13 residues. Per the germline V gene, CDR1 is SSHAT and CDR2 is FNYEAQ (reference sequence). V was trimmed by 3 bases and J by 5 bases, leaving 7 bases between them. Here the CDR3 DNA reads TGTGCCAGCAGCTTCTCGCAAACCGGGGAGCTGTTTTTT. This encodes CASSFSQTGELFF.

J is TRBJ2-3 and V is TRBV3-1 (or the pseudogene TRBV3-2); perhaps D is TRBD1 or TRBD2 (5 bases each). The CDR3 covers 16 residues. The ends were cut back, 4 bases at V and 2 bases at J, with 16 bases in the middle. CDR1 LGHDT and CDR2 YNNKEL come from the germline V gene (reference sequence). CDR3: CASSPSSGRATDTQYF. CDR3 nucleotides: TGTGCCAGCAGCCCCAGTTCGGGACGCGCCACAGATACGCAGTATTTT.

This clone was counted once. The rearrangement joins TRBV7-3 to TRBJ2-7; 11 bases fit TRBD2. V shed 5 bases and J 1 base; nucleotides not matched to a gene: 10. The CDR3 covers 17 residues. The germline gives CDR1 SGHTA, CDR2 FQGTGA. The CDR3 here is CASSPRYTSGGSYEQYV. The CDR3 DNA reads as TGTGCCAGCAGCCCTAGATACACTAGCGGGGGATCCTACGAGCAGTACGTC.

This clone was observed a single time. V gene TRBV6-2 or TRBV6-3 combines with J gene TRBJ2-2; D unresolved. V lost 4 bases to trimming and J lost 5 bases, with 14 bases between them. Germline V CDR1 and CDR2: MNHEY, SVGEGT. CDR3 length: 15 residues. The CDR3 coding sequence is TGTGCCAGCAGTTCGATTACGGCGCGAACCGGGGAGCTGTTTTTT. Residues: CASSSITARTGELFF.

This sequence joins TRBV28 and TRBJ2-7; D is uncertain. Germline loops: CDR1 MDHEN, CDR2 SYDVKM. The CDR3 is 12 amino acids. The V end was cut by 6 bases, the J end by 2 bases, with 8 bases between. CDR3 protein: CASSSIPYEQYV. The CDR3 DNA reads TGTGCCAGCAGCTCGATCCCCTACGAGCAGTACGTC.

The gene calls are TRBV6-5 and TRBJ1-6; D might be TRBD1 (5 bases). Between the trimmed V and J ends, which lost 2 bases and 7 bases, there was a span of 12 bases. Germline CDR1 reads MNHEY; CDR2 reads SVGAGI. This CDR3 comprises 15 residues. The CDR3 DNA sequence: TGTGCCAGCAGTTACCTGCAGGGTAGGAATTCACCCCTCCACTTT. This gives the protein CASSYLQGRNSPLHF.

This clone has more than one count but fewer than ten. The chain combines TRBV24-1 with TRBJ1-2, with 7 bases lining up with TRBD1. J was trimmed by 0 bases and V by 2 bases; bases with no gene match: 5. Germline V lookup: CDR1 KGHDR, CDR2 SFDVKD. The CDR3 contains 16 residues. The CDR3 DNA follows: TGTGCCACCAGTGATTCACAGGGGCGAGCTAACTATGGCTACACCTTC. Translated: CATSDSQGRANYGYTF.

As DNA, the CDR3 is TGTGCCACCGCGTCAGGGGAGTTTAACTATGGCTACACCTTC. Protein product: CATASGEFNYGYTF. The V call is TRBV6-5, the J call TRBJ1-2, with TRBD1 as a possible D gene (6 bases). Germline V CDR1 and CDR2: MNHEY, SVGAGI. The CDR3 has 14 amino acids. Trimming removed 10 bases from V and 1 base from J, with 16 bases in between.

The chain uses TRBV24-1 and TRBJ2-5; D remains ambiguous. Between the trimmed V and J ends, which lost 0 bases and 5 bases, there was a span of 12 bases. Germline CDR1 KGHDR, CDR2 SFDVKD. The CDR3 has 15 residues. CDR3 coding DNA: TGTGCCACCAGTGATTTGGACACCGCGAGGGAGACCCAGTACTTC. Translation: CATSDLDTARETQYF.

This clone showed up just once. The chain joins TRBV7-8 to TRBJ1-5; D gene ambiguous. Per germline, CDR1 SGHVS and CDR2 FQNEAQ. The CDR3 runs 14 residues. V was shortened by 1 base and J by 7 bases, with 11 bases between the two germline ends. CDR3 in DNA: TGTGCCAGCAGCTTAGTTTCCCCGGGACAGCCCCAGCATTTT. Translation gives CASSLVSPGQPQHF.

The rearrangement links TRBV6-5 to TRBJ1-2; no clear D gene. Trimming removed 0 bases from V and 5 bases from J, with 16 bases in between. This CDR3 contains 16 residues. Germline-derived CDR1 and CDR2 are MNHEY and SVGAGI. The CDR3 region has the DNA TGTGCCAGCAGTTACTCCCTCCAGTCTGGAGGATATGGCTACACCTTC. It yields the protein CASSYSLQSGGYGYTF.

The J gene is TRBJ2-2, the V gene TRBV19; perhaps TRBD2 as D (6 bases). Germline CDR1 and CDR2: LNHDA and SQIVND (reference sequence). There are 17 residues in the CDR3. Trimming cost V 0 bases and J 1 base, with 12 bases left between them. This CDR3 is CASSIDEASENTGELFF. The CDR3 DNA follows: TGTGCCAGTAGTATAGATGAGGCTAGCGAGAACACCGGGGAGCTGTTTTTT.

The chain combines TRBV11-2 with TRBJ1-1; no clear D gene. Germline V gene sequence: CDR1 SGHAT, CDR2 FQNNGV. Trimming took 5 bases from V and 3 from J, leaving 4 bases between them. The CDR3 extends over 11 amino acids. The CDR3 reads CASSPYTEAFF. DNA for the CDR3: TGTGCCAGCAGCCCATACACTGAAGCTTTCTTT.

The chain has TRBV19 and TRBJ2-3, with TRBD2 identical over 8 bases. V lost 9 bases, J lost 1 base, and 15 bases stayed unmatched. The germline CDR1 and CDR2 sequences are LNHDA and SQIVND (reference sequence). This CDR3 contains 17 residues. CDR3 residues: CASRGLGSAGGTDTQYF. CDR3 in DNA: TGTGCCAGCAGGGGCCTCGGGTCAGCGGGGGGCACAGATACGCAGTATTTT.

On this clone itself: The junction departs from germline at one end; a sequencing error may be responsible. This chain joins TRBV19 and TRBJ2-3; D remains ambiguous. Per germline, CDR1 LNHDA and CDR2 SQIVND (reference sequence). The CDR3 extends over 12 amino acids. The CDR3 region is CASSIADAQLVF. CDR3 bases: TGTGCCAGTAGTATAGCGGACGCCCAGCTGGTTTTT.

This clone appeared once. This chain uses TRBV6-5 with TRBJ1-5; 8 bases match TRBD1. This CDR3 has 15 amino acids. The J segment lost 5 bases and the V segment lost 5 bases, leaving 8 bases of the junction unmatched. Per the germline V gene, CDR1 is MNHEY and CDR2 is SVGAGI. The CDR3 sequence is CASSTGQGPYQPQHF. CDR3 bases: TGTGCCAGCAGTACCGGACAGGGTCCGTATCAGCCCCAGCATTTT.

The J gene is TRBJ2-3, the V gene TRBV6-5, with D hard to call. This CDR3 has 13 amino acids. V shed 7 bases and J shed 2 bases, with 10 bases lying between them. CDR1 is MNHEY, CDR2 SVGAGI, per germline. In DNA, the CDR3 is TGTGCCAGCACTCTGTCCTTCACAGATACGCAGTATTTT. Encoded protein: CASTLSFTDTQYF.

CDR3 sequence reads: CASSLRGNTIYF. The CDR3 bases are TGTGCCAGCAGTTTACGTGGAAACACCATATATTTT. The V and J genes are TRBV27 and TRBJ1-3; D gene ambiguous. Germline V lookup: CDR1 MNHEY, CDR2 SMNVEV (reference sequence). CDR3 size: 12 residues. Trimming stripped 2 bases from V and 3 bases from J, with 2 bases between.

This chain connects TRBV5-1 to TRBJ1-5; a possible D gene is TRBD1 (5 bases). CDR1 and CDR2 from the germline V gene are SGHRS and YFSETQ. With 4 bases removed from V and 2 bases from J, the gap between germline ends came to 10 bases. The CDR3 consists of 14 residues. CDR3 nucleotide sequence: TGCGCCAGCAGCCCTGGACAAGGCAATCAGCCCCAGCATTTT. It yields the protein CASSPGQGNQPQHF. The complete variable domain, with remaining parts taken from reference TRBV5-1 and TRBJ1-5, reads KAGVTQTPRYLIKTRGQQVTLSCSPISGHRSVSWYQQTPGQGLQFLFEYFSETQRNKGNFPGRFSGRQFSNSRSEMNVSTLELGDSALYLCASSPGQGNQPQHFGDGTRLSIL.

The chain recombines TRBV6-5 with TRBJ1-3; D gene uncertain. This CDR3 is 14 amino acids long. Trimming stripped 6 bases from V and 0 bases from J, with 9 bases between. Germline assignment: CDR1 MNHEY and CDR2 SVGAGI. The CDR3, as DNA: TGTGCCAGCAGGCAAAAATACTCTGGAAACACCATATATTTT. It translates to CASRQKYSGNTIYF.